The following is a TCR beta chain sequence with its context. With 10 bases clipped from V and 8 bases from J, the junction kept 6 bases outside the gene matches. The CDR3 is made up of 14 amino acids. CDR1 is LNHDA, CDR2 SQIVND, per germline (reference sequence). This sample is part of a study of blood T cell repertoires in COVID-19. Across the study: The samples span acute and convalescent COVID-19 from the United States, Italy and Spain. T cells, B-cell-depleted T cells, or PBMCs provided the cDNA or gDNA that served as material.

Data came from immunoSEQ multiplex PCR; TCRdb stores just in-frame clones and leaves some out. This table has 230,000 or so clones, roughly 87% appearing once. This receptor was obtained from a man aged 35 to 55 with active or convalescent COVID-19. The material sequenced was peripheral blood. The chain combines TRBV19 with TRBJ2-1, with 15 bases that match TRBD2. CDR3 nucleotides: TGTGCCACCGGACTAGCGGGAGGGCCACATGAGCAGTTCTTC. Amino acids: CATGLAGGPHEQFF.